This T cell receptor beta chain is from a study of T-cell memory formation after mild COVID-19. Findings and caveats of the study: Whereas later expanders leaned CD4+, clones contracting day 15 to 85 showed a balanced CD4/CD8 makeup. Unconfirmed was the SARS-CoV-2 specificity of second-wave clones that peaked on day 37.

As for this clonotype: The antigen remains unidentified.

TCRdb reprocessed the 5' RACE reads via MiXCR and lists one record per CDR3 protein. The sample comprises 110,000 to 150,000 distinct CDR3 sequences, 11% to 15% of which are singletons, and approximately 30% rests with the top ten. The TCR originated in an adult woman who had mild COVID-19 (a few samples of this study predate the infection). Cell type and time point are not known. Material: PBMCs or a T cell subset sorted from them (not recorded which).

The CDR3 DNA is TGTGCCAGCAGTGACTCCGGACTAGCGGGCCACAATGAGCAGTTCTTC. Translation gives CASSDSGLAGHNEQFF. The chain carries TRBV25-1 and TRBJ2-1, with 11 bases aligning to TRBD2. This CDR3 has 16 residues. The germline CDR1 and CDR2 sequences are MGHDK and SYGVNS. The V segment lost 3 bases and the J segment 5 bases; nucleotides outside the gene matches: 6.